This T cell receptor beta chain was found in a study of blood T cell repertoires in COVID-19 (dated by TCRdb to about 2020). Notes on the research overall: Samples covering the acute and convalescent phases of COVID-19 were provided by collaborators in the United States, Italy and Spain. HLA class I and class II types, where available, came from metadata supplied by the sample provider rather than from assay-based typing. The prospective study material was composed of cDNA or gDNA derived from T cells, B-cell-depleted T cells, or PBMCs. Subjects who had been exposed to COVID-19, were actively infected with it, or had recovered from it provided the deeply sampled blood TCRbeta repertoires that made up the dataset. The repertoires were released in a freely available public database intended as a resource for research on the immune response to SARS-CoV-2. Sample metadata almost always included a de-identified subject ID, COVID-19 status, age in years and sex. Samples were obtained from the ongoing ImmuneRACE study (first 160 participants) and from over a thousand subjects provided by 6 global collaborators. The paper as a whole reports these results and caveats: The quantity of clinical and demographic metadata differed by source and by participant and was supplied without curation.

Points on this clone: No cognate antigen has been identified for it. Per-base qualities were not stored, and no clone one base away is much larger.

Each collaborating institution followed its own protocols to collect whole blood in K2EDTA tubes. For TCRbeta analysis, collaborators shipped samples as frozen whole blood, isolated PBMCs, or DNA extracted from either of those sample types. The junction carries 14 bases between V and J, which are trimmed by 6 bases and 2 bases respectively. From its cysteine to its phenylalanine, the CDR3 spans 14 amino acids. Only the CDR3 part of the read is kept: 42 bases, read in frame from the first base. Based on the germline V gene (reference sequence), the CDR1 and CDR2 sequences are SGHNT and YYREEE. TCRbeta CDR3 regions were amplified from genomic DNA by means of the immunoSEQ Assay, a bias-controlled multiplex PCR. The original pipeline was this. Nucleated cell counts per sample were estimated from amplification of reference gene primers within the assay. Sequence reads were collapsed and filtered to measure the absolute abundance of every unique TCRbeta CDR3 rearrangement. For each sample, productive Simpson clonality was calculated by taking the square root of Simpson's diversity index across productive rearrangements. TCRdb took this table from immuneACCESS and kept in-frame rearrangements with V and J called. Such tables lack part of the clones; where checked against another copy, unresolved V genes explain under half of the gap, and the rest is unexplained. V, J and clone size are those of that table, while D and trimming were read from the DNA. Counted in this sample were about 80,000 clones; approximately 80% of them appeared once. The ten largest clonotypes hold about a sixth of the sample.

The V and J genes are TRBV5-4 and TRBJ1-2, and perhaps TRBD1 as D gene, on 5 matching bases. This TCR was sampled from a man at least 80 years old with active or convalescent COVID-19. The sequenced sample consisted of peripheral blood. The CDR3 in this case is CASTQGASNYGYTF. The DNA is as follows: TGTGCCAGCACCCAAGGGGCCAGCAACTATGGCTACACCTTC. Reference TRBV5-4 and TRBJ1-2 proteins supply the regions before and after the CDR3; the full variable domain is: ETGVTQSPTHLIKTRGQQVTLRCSSQSGHNTVSWYQQALGQGPQFIFQYYREEENGRGNFPPRFSGLQFPNYSSELNVNALELDDSALYLCASTQGASNYGYTFGSGTRLTVV.